Shown below are 5 T cell receptor beta chains from a single sample sequenced in a study of CD8 T cells in ankylosing spondylitis. Whole-study results and caveats: Apparently characteristic of ankylosing spondylitis blood was a TCR beta motif (eight highly homologous variants).

TCRdb independently ran MiXCR on the 5' RACE reads; one entry per CDR3 protein. The sample has about 220,000 distinct CDR3 sequences; about 7% are singletons. Their cognate antigens are unknown. Sequencing was performed on blood, either unsorted or a sorted T cell fraction (not recorded which). These receptors were obtained from a male donor with ankylosing spondylitis.

Of note for this clonotype: A read error may be the cause here, since a much bigger clone is one base away. The chain joins TRBV12-3 or TRBV12-4 to TRBJ2-7; D remains ambiguous. V dropped 3 bases and J dropped 8 bases, with 8 bases sitting between them. The CDR3 loop spans 11 amino acids. CDR3 sequence (DNA): TGTGCCAGCAGTTTTGGTCTCAAGCAGTACTTC. This translates into CASSFGLKQYF.

This clonotype was observed many times. The chain carries TRBV27 and TRBJ1-1; the D is unclear. Looked up from germline, CDR1 is MNHEY and CDR2 is SMNVEV (reference sequence). V was trimmed by 7 bases and J by 6 bases, leaving 21 bases between them. The CDR3 contains 15 residues. Written as DNA, the CDR3 is TGTGCCAGCAAACCCCTATGGGCGGGAACCGCTGAAGCTTTCTTT. Its translation is CASKPLWAGTAEAFF.

This clonotype occurred many times. This chain links TRBV12-5 with TRBJ2-2, with D possibly called TRBD1 or TRBD2 (5 bases each). Trimming removed 4 bases at V and 6 bases at J, with 12 bases between. This CDR3 has 14 amino acids. The V gene's germline CDR1 is LGHNT and CDR2 FRNRAP. The CDR3 sequence: CASGSLGEAGELFF. The CDR3, as DNA: TGTGCTAGTGGTTCCTTGGGGGAAGCCGGGGAGCTGTTTTTT. The full variable domain, its missing parts supplied by reference TRBV12-5 and TRBJ2-2, is DARVTQTPRHKVTEMGQEVTMRCQPILGHNTVFWYRQTMMQGLELLAYFRNRAPLDDSGMPKDRFSAEMPDATLATLKIQPSEPRDSAVYFCASGSLGEAGELFFGEGSRLTVL.

This clonotype was recorded at least ten times. The V and J genes are TRBV6-5 and TRBJ1-2; D is ambiguous. This CDR3 is 13 amino acids long. Trimming pared 4 bases from V and 6 bases from J, leaving 12 bases between. Germline assignment: CDR1 MNHEY and CDR2 SVGAGI. Written as DNA, the CDR3 is TGTGCCAGCAGTTGGCACCAATTAAATGGCTACACCTTC. It encodes CASSWHQLNGYTF.

This clonotype was recorded many times. This chain links TRBV5-1 with TRBJ2-6, with D perhaps TRBD1 (6 bases). Germline V lookup: CDR1 SGHRS, CDR2 YFSETQ. This CDR3 has 17 residues. Trimming took off 5 bases at V and 0 bases at J, with 15 bases between the two ends. CDR3 protein: CASRAWTANSGANVLTF. As DNA, the CDR3 is TGCGCCAGCAGGGCCTGGACAGCGAACTCTGGGGCCAACGTCCTGACTTTC.